Following are 14 T cell receptor beta chains from one sample sequenced in a study of tissue T cells after allogeneic stem cell transplantation. Generated by immunoSEQ multiplex PCR, the TCRdb table keeps only in-frame clones and is missing some. The sample holds more than 45,000 clones, around 70% seen once. Source material: sorted cells pooled from one or two spleens. These receptors all stem from a pool of C57BL/6 mice in good health.

For this clone: Gene names are mouse gene names. The CDR3 end lies 1 residue beyond the end of the read and is filled in from the germline J gene. The chain links TRBV16 to TRBJ1-1, with D tentatively TRBD1 (6 bases). Trimming removed 5 bases at V and 8 bases at J, with 9 bases between. The CDR3 consists of 11 residues. Germline V gene sequence: CDR1 SGHSA, CDR2 FRNQAP. The sequenced part of the CDR3 DNA is TGTGCAAGCAGCCCAGACAGGGAAGTCTTC. Translation gives CASSPDREVF. The entire CDR3 protein reads CASSPDREVFF.

This clone was detected a few times. Genes and germline are mouse. The sequence runs out 1 residue before the end of the CDR3; the remainder is reconstructed from the germline J gene. The chain is built from TRBV14 and TRBJ2-7; perhaps TRBD1 as D (6 bases). Trimming left V 2 bases short and J 0 bases short, with 6 bases between. The CDR3 length is 13 residues. Germline CDR1 SGHDT, CDR2 FRDEAV. CDR3 DNA (partial): TGTGCCAGCAGTTTAGGGGGCTCCTATGAACAGTAC. It translates to CASSLGGSYEQY. The whole CDR3 protein reads CASSLGGSYEQYF.

On this clone itself: Mouse germline and gene names are used. The read ends 1 residue shy of where the CDR3 ends; the end is completed using the germline J gene. This chain uses TRBV15 with TRBJ1-4; the D is unclear. This CDR3 spans 15 amino acids. Deletions cut 1 base from V and 0 bases from J, with 6 bases between. Germline CDR1 SGHND, CDR2 FRSKSL. CDR3 bases read: TGTGCCAGCAGTTTAGGCAAAATTTCCAACGAAAGATTATTT. As protein: CASSLGKISNERLF. The whole CDR3 reads CASSLGKISNERLFF. The variable domain in full, completed from reference TRBV15 and TRBJ1-4, reads DAGVTQTPRHEVAEKGQTIILKCEPVSGHNDLFWYRQTKIQGLELLSYFRSKSLMEDGGAFKDRFKAEMLNSSFSTLKIQPTEPKDSAVYLCASSLGKISNERLFFGHGTKLSVL.

This clone was detected once. The gene names here belong to mouse. The sequence runs out 1 residue before the end of the CDR3; the remainder is reconstructed from the germline J gene. The chain has TRBV1 and TRBJ2-5, with 10 bases aligning to TRBD1. V lost 3 bases to trimming and J lost 6 bases; unmatched junction nucleotides: 3. Germline CDR1 NSQYPW, CDR2 LRSPGD (reference sequence). The CDR3 is 14 amino acids. The CDR3 spells CTCSAGQGWDTQYF. The CDR3 DNA, read in part, is TGCACCTGCAGTGCGGGACAGGGGTGGGACACCCAGTAC.

Points on this clone: Genes and germline are mouse. The missing CDR3 end, 1 residue past where the read stops, is filled in from the germline J gene. This sequence joins TRBV13-1 and TRBJ1-4, with D uncertain. V was shortened by 5 bases and J by 5 bases, with 7 bases between the two germline ends. The CDR3 extends over 12 amino acids. Germline V lookup: CDR1 NSHNY, CDR2 SYGAGN. Here the CDR3 reads CASRTQNERLFF. Partial CDR3 DNA: TGTGCCAGCAGAACACAAAACGAAAGATTATTT.

This clone was seen a handful of times. Gene names denote mouse genes. The CDR3 end is not reached by the read, which stops 1 residue before it; the germline J gene fills it in. The chain employs TRBV19 and TRBJ2-1; TRBD2 matches 10 bases. Trimming removed 3 bases from V and 4 bases from J; junction bases left unmatched: 1. CDR1 and CDR2 from the germline V gene are FNHDT and SITEND (reference sequence). This CDR3 comprises 14 residues. CDR3 sequence: CASSTDWGYAEQFF. CDR3 DNA (partial): TGTGCCAGCAGTACGGACTGGGGGTATGCTGAGCAGTTC.

This clone has a handful of counts. Genes and germline are mouse. The read falls 1 residue short of the CDR3 end, and the missing part is taken from the germline J gene. This rearrangement joins TRBV13-2 to TRBJ2-7; tentative D call: TRBD1 (9 bases). The CDR3 has 15 residues. V was clipped by 5 bases and J by 1 base, with 16 bases between them. From germline, CDR1 is NNHNN and CDR2 SYGAGS (reference sequence). CDR3 in amino acids: CASGMGGTGSYEQYF. The DNA read from the CDR3 is TGTGCCAGCGGGATGGGGGGGACAGGGTCCTATGAACAGTAC.

Of note for this clone: Gene names denote mouse genes. The sequenced CDR3 bases are TGTGCCAGCAGCCAAGATTGGGTGCCCGACTACACC. Protein product: CASSQDWVPDYT. The entire CDR3 reads CASSQDWVPDYTF. The chain links TRBV2 to TRBJ1-2; D remains ambiguous. The read ends 1 residue early relative to the CDR3; the germline J gene fills the gap. CDR3 size: 13 residues. The germline CDR1 and CDR2 sequences are LGHNA and YSYQKL. The germline V and J ends were trimmed by 0 bases and 6 bases, with 8 bases remaining between them. Full variable domain (remainder filled in from reference TRBV2 and TRBJ1-2): DPKIIQKPKYLVAVTGSEKILICEQYLGHNAMYWYRQSAKKPLEFMFSYSYQKLMDNQTASSRFQPQSSKKNHLDLQITALKPDDSATYFCASSQDWVPDYTFGSGTRLLVI.

Regarding this clone: Genes and germline are mouse. From the germline J gene comes the end of the CDR3, since the read stops 1 residue before it. The chain combines TRBV13-2 with TRBJ2-5; D remains ambiguous. Germline V gene sequence: CDR1 NNHNN, CDR2 SYGAGS (reference sequence). Deletions cut 0 bases from V and 2 bases from J, with 10 bases between. CDR3 length: 15 residues. The CDR3 loop reads CASGDARGGQDTQYF. The CDR3 bases that were read are TGTGCCAGCGGTGATGCTCGCGGTGGCCAAGACACCCAGTAC.

Comments on this clone: Here the gene names and germline are mouse. Read coverage stops 1 residue before the CDR3 terminus; the germline J gene supplies the remainder. The chain employs TRBV2 and TRBJ2-4, with D perhaps matching TRBD2 (6 bases). From germline, CDR1 is LGHNA and CDR2 YSYQKL. The CDR3 contains 17 residues. The V gene lost 0 bases and the J gene lost 0 bases, with 13 bases spanning the gap. The sequenced part of the CDR3 DNA is TGTGCCAGCAGCCAAGATTCAACTGGGACTAGTCAAAACACCTTGTAC. It translates to CASSQDSTGTSQNTLY. The complete CDR3 reads CASSQDSTGTSQNTLYF.

With respect to this clone: Genes and germline are mouse. The read gets to within 1 residue of the CDR3 end, and the germline J gene fills in the rest. This chain uses TRBV1 with TRBJ1-2; D perhaps matches TRBD1 (6 bases). V dropped 1 base and J dropped 0 bases, with 9 bases sitting between them. CDR3 size: 15 residues. Looked up from germline, CDR1 is NSQYPW and CDR2 is LRSPGD (reference sequence). The CDR3 loop reads CTCSAAGTTNSDYTF. The sequenced CDR3 bases are TGCACCTGCAGTGCAGCCGGGACAACAAACTCCGACTACACC.

With regard to this clone: One end of the junction does not line up with germline, which may come from a read error. All gene names here are mouse names. The read falls 1 residue short of the CDR3 end, and the missing part is taken from the germline J gene. This chain connects TRBV15 to TRBJ2-3; D is possibly TRBD1 (6 bases). The CDR3 extends over 13 amino acids. Germline CDR1 is SGHND and CDR2 is FRSKSL. The CDR3 loop is CASSWGQAGTLYF. The CDR3 bases that were read are TGTGCCAGCAGTTGGGGACAAGCAGGAACGCTGTAT.

As for this clone: Gene names are the mouse ones. The read comes to an end 1 residue before the CDR3 does, leaving the germline J gene to fill in the end. The genes are TRBV13-2 and TRBJ2-1; D gene uncertain. The V gene lost 1 base and the J gene lost 3 bases, with 5 bases spanning the gap. The CDR3 totals 13 residues. The germline V gene encodes CDR1 NNHNN and CDR2 SYGAGS (reference sequence). This CDR3 reads CASGDPRYAEQFF. Partial CDR3 DNA: TGTGCCAGCGGTGATCCTCGCTATGCTGAGCAGTTC.

About this clone: Gene names denote mouse genes. The CDR3 end falls 1 residue outside the read, so it is completed with the germline J gene. The V call is TRBV2, the J call TRBJ1-4; no clear D gene. The ends were cut back, 1 base at V and 0 bases at J, with 6 bases in the middle. This CDR3 is built from 15 residues. Germline V CDR1 and CDR2: LGHNA, YSYQKL. CDR3 DNA, as far as it was read: TGTGCCAGCAGCCAAGGAGTGCTTTCCAACGAAAGATTATTT. It is translated as CASSQGVLSNERLF. The entire CDR3 protein reads CASSQGVLSNERLFF.